What follows is one T cell receptor beta chain and its context. The data were obtained in a study of blood T cell repertoires in COVID-19. Study information: Collection of acute and convalescent COVID-19 samples took place in the United States, Italy and Spain.

Looked up from germline, CDR1 is MDHEN and CDR2 is SYDVKM. This CDR3 is built from 14 residues. V lost 6 bases and J lost 5, with 16 bases in between. Participants were aged about 18 to 95 years, lived in around 22 US areas, and enrolled virtually. Membership in each cohort depended on participant-reported clinical history. Authors' methods: From reference gene primer amplification, estimates of nucleated cell counts were derived. The repertoire was sequenced with immunoSEQ multiplex PCR; TCRdb's copy has only in-frame clones and lacks some. V, J and clone size are those of that table, while D and trimming were read from the DNA. Among 300,000 to 400,000 clones, 70% to 90% were seen once, and the ten largest hold approximately 0.96%.

This TCR was sampled from a woman aged 25-40 years with acute COVID-19. The chain has TRBV28 and TRBJ1-1; no firm D call. What was sequenced was PBMCs or T cells enriched from blood (not recorded which). The CDR3 here is CASSRRGGRTEAFF. CDR3 bases: TGTGCCAGCAGCCGACGCGGAGGTAGGACTGAAGCTTTCTTT.